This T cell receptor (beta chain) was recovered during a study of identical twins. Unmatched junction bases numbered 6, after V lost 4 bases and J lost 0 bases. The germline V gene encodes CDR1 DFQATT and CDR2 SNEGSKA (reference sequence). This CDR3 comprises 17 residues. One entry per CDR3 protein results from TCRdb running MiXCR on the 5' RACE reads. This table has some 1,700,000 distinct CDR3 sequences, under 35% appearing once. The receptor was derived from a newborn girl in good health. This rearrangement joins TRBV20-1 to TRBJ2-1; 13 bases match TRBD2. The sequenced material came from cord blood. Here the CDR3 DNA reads TGCAGTGCTACCGGGACTAGCGGGGCTAGCTCCTACAATGAGCAGTTCTTC. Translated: CSATGTSGASSYNEQFF.